The rows below give T cell receptor beta chains drawn from one sample of a study of T cell responses to AZD1222 COVID-19 vaccine. Assay used: immunoSEQ multiplex PCR; TCRdb lists only in-frame clones, some missing. The sample includes 130,000 to 150,000 clones, 90% to 95% of them seen just once. Sequenced here: peripheral blood, sampled on day 0 of AZD1222 vaccination. The receptors come from an adult in good health. CDR3s include the opening cysteine and the closing phenylalanine or tryptophan. Each record gives: clone size, D gene, CDR3 length, V gene, J gene, CDR3 DNA, CDR3 protein. A D gene is named only where the DNA matches it firmly. Clone size is shown for a subset of rows, as once, few, many or a class of expanded clone.

clone size: .
D gene: TRBD2
CDR3 length: 17
V gene: TRBV11-2
J gene: TRBJ2-4
CDR3 DNA: TGTGCCAGCAGCTTTGGAGCTAGCGGGAGTTTAGAAAACATTCAGTACTTC
CDR3 protein: CASSFGASGSLENIQYF

clone size: .
D gene: TRBD2
CDR3 length: 15
V gene: TRBV11-3
J gene: TRBJ2-7
CDR3 DNA: TGTGCCAGCAGTCTGACTAGCGCGATTTCCTACGAGCAGTACTTC
CDR3 protein: CASSLTSAISYEQYF

clone size: .
D gene: .
CDR3 length: 15
V gene: TRBV7-8
J gene: TRBJ2-7
CDR3 DNA: TGTGCCAGCAGCTTATTACAAACACCAGACTACGAGCAGTACTTC
CDR3 protein: CASSLLQTPDYEQYF

clone size: once
D gene: TRBD2
CDR3 length: 16
V gene: TRBV19
J gene: TRBJ2-3
CDR3 DNA: TGTGCCAGTAGTATAACTAGCGGGGCGAGCACAGATACGCAGTATTTT
CDR3 protein: CASSITSGASTDTQYF

clone size: .
D gene: .
CDR3 length: 15
V gene: TRBV7-2
J gene: TRBJ1-5
CDR3 DNA: TGTGCCAGCAGCTTAGTGCAGTTAGGGTATCAGCCCCAGCATTTT
CDR3 protein: CASSLVQLGYQPQHF

clone size: once
D gene: .
CDR3 length: 14
V gene: TRBV20-1
J gene: TRBJ2-7
CDR3 DNA: TGCAGTGCTAGTAGGTGGCCGGTCACCGGCGAGCAGTACTTC
CDR3 protein: CSASRWPVTGEQYF

clone size: .
D gene: .
CDR3 length: 13
V gene: TRBV5-1
J gene: TRBJ2-7
CDR3 DNA: TGCGCCAGCAGCCCTACAGGATCCTACGAGCAGTACTTC
CDR3 protein: CASSPTGSYEQYF

clone size: .
D gene: .
CDR3 length: 15
V gene: TRBV30
J gene: TRBJ2-3
CDR3 DNA: TGTGCCTGGAGTGCCCACCGGGGACTTGCAGATACGCAGTATTTT
CDR3 protein: CAWSAHRGLADTQYF

clone size: .
D gene: .
CDR3 length: 15
V gene: TRBV7-9
J gene: TRBJ2-2
CDR3 DNA: TGTGCCAGCAGTCTAAAGGACATTCACACCGGGGAGCTGTTTTTT
CDR3 protein: CASSLKDIHTGELFF

clone size: once
D gene: .
CDR3 length: 12
V gene: TRBV7-2
J gene: TRBJ2-7
CDR3 DNA: TGTGCCAGCACCCATCCCCCATACGAGCAGTACTTC
CDR3 protein: CASTHPPYEQYF

clone size: .
D gene: TRBD2
CDR3 length: 16
V gene: TRBV7-8
J gene: TRBJ2-1
CDR3 DNA: TGTGCCAGCAGCTTTGGGACTAGCGGGCGTTACAATGAGCAGTTCTTC
CDR3 protein: CASSFGTSGRYNEQFF

clone size: .
D gene: .
CDR3 length: 17
V gene: TRBV28
J gene: TRBJ1-2
CDR3 DNA: TGTGCCAGCAGTTCGGCCCGGGGGGCGGGTGTTGACTATGGCTACACCTTC
CDR3 protein: CASSSARGAGVDYGYTF

clone size: .
D gene: .
CDR3 length: 16
V gene: TRBV7-9
J gene: TRBJ2-7
CDR3 DNA: TGTGCCAGCAGCTTAGGGGCTCGGGACGGTCACTACGAGCAGTACTTC
CDR3 protein: CASSLGARDGHYEQYF

clone size: .
D gene: .
CDR3 length: 14
V gene: TRBV6-5
J gene: TRBJ2-1
CDR3 DNA: TGTGCCAGCGGACAACCGAGCTCCTACAATGAGCAGTTCTTC
CDR3 protein: CASGQPSSYNEQFF

clone size: .
D gene: .
CDR3 length: 13
V gene: TRBV12-3/TRBV12-4
J gene: TRBJ1-2
CDR3 DNA: TGTGCCAGCAGTGTCGACAGCGGCTATGGCTACACCTTC
CDR3 protein: CASSVDSGYGYTF

clone size: .
D gene: .
CDR3 length: 15
V gene: TRBV6-2/TRBV6-3
J gene: TRBJ2-5
CDR3 DNA: TGTGCCAGCAGTCTGCACCGGGACTACCAAGAGACCCAGTACTTC
CDR3 protein: CASSLHRDYQETQYF

clone size: .
D gene: .
CDR3 length: 14
V gene: TRBV25-1
J gene: TRBJ1-2
CDR3 DNA: TGTGCCAGCAGTGACTCCGGGACCCTCTATGGCTACACCTTC
CDR3 protein: CASSDSGTLYGYTF

clone size: .
D gene: .
CDR3 length: 13
V gene: TRBV6-2/TRBV6-3
J gene: TRBJ1-1
CDR3 DNA: TGTGCCAGCAGTAGGACAGAGAACACTGAAGCTTTCTTT
CDR3 protein: CASSRTENTEAFF

clone size: .
D gene: .
CDR3 length: 14
V gene: TRBV6-5
J gene: TRBJ1-1
CDR3 DNA: TGTGCCAGCAGTTACCAGGACAAAAACACTGAAGCTTTCTTT
CDR3 protein: CASSYQDKNTEAFF

clone size: .
D gene: TRBD2
CDR3 length: 16
V gene: TRBV11-3
J gene: TRBJ2-5
CDR3 DNA: TGTGCCAGCAGCTCGATTATAGCGGGAGTGGGAGAGACCCAGTACTTC
CDR3 protein: CASSSIIAGVGETQYF

clone size: .
D gene: .
CDR3 length: 14
V gene: TRBV5-1
J gene: TRBJ1-1
CDR3 DNA: TGCGCCAGCAGCTTTTCTGCCGCGACCGATCAAGCTTTCTTT
CDR3 protein: CASSFSAATDQAFF

clone size: .
D gene: .
CDR3 length: 15
V gene: TRBV7-9
J gene: TRBJ1-5
CDR3 DNA: TGTGCCAGCAGCCCCGGGGCAGGGGGCAATCAGCCCCAGCATTTT
CDR3 protein: CASSPGAGGNQPQHF

clone size: .
D gene: .
CDR3 length: 11
V gene: TRBV11-2
J gene: TRBJ2-7
CDR3 DNA: TGTGCCAGCAGCTTAGTGCGCGAGCAGTACTTC
CDR3 protein: CASSLVREQYF